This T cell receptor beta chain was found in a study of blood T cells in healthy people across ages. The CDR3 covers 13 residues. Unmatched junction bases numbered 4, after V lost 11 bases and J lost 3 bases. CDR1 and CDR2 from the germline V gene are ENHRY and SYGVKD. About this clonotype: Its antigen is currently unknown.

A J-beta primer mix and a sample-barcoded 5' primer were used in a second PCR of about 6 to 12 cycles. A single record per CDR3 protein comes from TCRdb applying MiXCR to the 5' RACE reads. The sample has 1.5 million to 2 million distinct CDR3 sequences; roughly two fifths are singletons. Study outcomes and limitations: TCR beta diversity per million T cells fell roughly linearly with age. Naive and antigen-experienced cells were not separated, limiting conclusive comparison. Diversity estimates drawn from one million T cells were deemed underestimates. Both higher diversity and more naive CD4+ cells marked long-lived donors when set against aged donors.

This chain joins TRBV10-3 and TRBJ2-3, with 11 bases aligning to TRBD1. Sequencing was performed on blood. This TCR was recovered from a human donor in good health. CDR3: CAAGTGGTDTQYF. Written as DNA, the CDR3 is TGTGCCGCCGGGACAGGGGGAACAGATACGCAGTATTTT.